These T cell receptor beta chains were read from a single sample in a study of blood T cell repertoires in COVID-19. The assay was immunoSEQ multiplex PCR, and TCRdb's table has in-frame clones only and misses some. Among 150,000 to 200,000 clones listed, roughly 77% were seen once. Sequences were obtained from peripheral blood. The receptors were gathered from a human donor in a cohort sampled during active COVID-19. Both conserved end residues are part of each CDR3. The D gene is left open where the match is weak. Clone size is stated in some rows and not others, as once, few, many or a class when expanded.

d_call clone_size j_call v_call cdr3_aa cdr3_nt
TRBD1 NA TRBJ2-5 TRBV5-1 CASSPTGAQETQYF TGCGCCAGCAGCCCGACAGGGGCGCAAGAGACCCAGTACTTC
TRBD1 NA TRBJ2-7 TRBV19 CASTRTGGNEQYF TGTGCCAGTACCCGGACAGGGGGGAACGAGCAGTACTTC
TRBD1 few TRBJ1-1 TRBV6-5 CASTTGVNTEAFF TGTGCCAGTACTACAGGGGTGAACACTGAAGCTTTCTTT
TRBD1 NA TRBJ1-1 TRBV11-3 CASSLGQGQQAFF TGTGCCAGCAGCCTGGGACAGGGCCAACAAGCTTTCTTT
NA few TRBJ1-4 TRBV6-5 CASNPGPATNEKLFF TGTGCCAGCAACCCGGGTCCCGCAACTAATGAAAAACTGTTTTTT
NA NA TRBJ2-5 TRBV30 CAWGGALPQETQYF TGTGCCTGGGGAGGAGCCCTGCCCCAAGAGACCCAGTACTTC
TRBD1 NA TRBJ1-2 TRBV6-5 CASSRYRGSIDGYTF TGTGCCAGCAGCCGATACAGGGGGTCGATCGATGGCTACACCTTC
TRBD1 NA TRBJ1-2 TRBV7-2 CASSLSGQGVYTF TGTGCCAGCAGCTTATCGGGACAGGGTGTTTACACCTTC
NA once TRBJ2-3 TRBV4-1 CASSQEGVADTQYF TGCGCCAGCAGCCAAGAGGGAGTAGCAGATACGCAGTATTTT
TRBD1 NA TRBJ1-1 TRBV14 CASSHHLGQGDTEAFF TGTGCCAGCAGCCACCATCTTGGGCAGGGGGACACTGAAGCTTTCTTT
NA NA TRBJ2-2 TRBV6-5 CASSYESRGVTGELFF TGTGCCAGCAGTTACGAGAGCCGGGGAGTAACCGGGGAGCTGTTTTTT
TRBD2 few TRBJ2-1 TRBV4-3 CASSQDPASGSFDEQFF TGCGCCAGCAGCCAAGATCCCGCTAGCGGGAGCTTTGATGAGCAGTTCTTC
TRBD2 NA TRBJ2-3 TRBV14 CASSQTGTSSSDTQYF TGTGCCAGCAGCCAGACCGGGACTAGCTCATCAGATACGCAGTATTTT
TRBD1 NA TRBJ1-2 TRBV12-5 CASGQGTGDGYTF TGTGCTAGTGGCCAAGGGACAGGGGATGGCTACACCTTC
TRBD1 NA TRBJ2-6 TRBV11-2 CASSLSGQILGGANVLTF TGTGCCAGCAGCTTATCGGGACAGATTCTGGGGGGGGCCAACGTCCTGACTTTC
TRBD1 NA TRBJ1-6 TRBV19 CASSKGQGANNSPLHF TGTGCCAGTAGTAAGGGACAGGGGGCCAATAATTCACCCCTCCACTTT